This is a list of T cell receptor beta chains from one sample in a study of Graves' ophthalmopathy and Graves' hyperthyroidism. From the multiplex PCR reads, TCRdb called clonotypes with MiXCR, one entry per CDR3 protein. The sample comprises 40,000 to 45,000 distinct CDR3 sequences, about 50% of which are singletons, and about 17% rests with the top ten. The sequenced sample was peripheral blood. The source of these receptors is an adult man with Graves' ophthalmopathy. Each CDR3 is given with its conserved first and last residue. Each record gives: J gene, clone size, D gene, V gene, CDR3 DNA, CDR3 protein. The D gene is left open where the match is weak. The size of a clone is reported for some rows only, either as once, few or many, or as a class for expanded clones.

TRBJ1-3 many NA TRBV6-1 TGTGCCAGCAGTGAACGGGGGAGAAACACCATATATTTT CASSERGRNTIYF
TRBJ2-2 many NA TRBV5-6 TGTGCCAGCAGCTTGGGATTGGCGGTGGGGAACACCGGGGAGCTGTTTTTT CASSLGLAVGNTGELFF
TRBJ1-3 NA TRBD1 TRBV30 TGTGCCTGGAGTCTGGGGACAGGAACCTCTGGAAACACCATATATTTT CAWSLGTGTSGNTIYF
TRBJ2-3 many TRBD2 TRBV5-1 TGCGCCAGCAGCGACGGGATGGCGGGAGGCGATACGCAGTATTTT CASSDGMAGGDTQYF
TRBJ1-3 many NA TRBV5-1 TGCGCCAGCAGCTCGTCGGACGGGGGTAGCTCTGGAAACACCATATATTTT CASSSSDGGSSGNTIYF
TRBJ2-1 many TRBD2 TRBV7-3 TGTGCCAGCAGCTTTGACCGGAGCGGGGGCCCTCCCAACCCCTACAATGAGCAGTTCTTC CASSFDRSGGPPNPYNEQFF
TRBJ2-3 many NA TRBV20-1 TGCAGTGCTAGAGAAGGGGCAAACGCAGATACGCAGTATTTT CSAREGANADTQYF
TRBJ1-1 many NA TRBV19 TGTGCCAGTACCATATGGGCCCGCGGCACTGAAGCTTTCTTT CASTIWARGTEAFF
TRBJ1-5 NA NA TRBV6-5 TGTGCCAGCAGTTACTCGAGGGCCCAGCCCCAGCATTTT CASSYSRAQPQHF
TRBJ1-5 many TRBD1 TRBV20-1 TGCAGTGCTAGAGTAAGGGACAGACCTAATCAGCCCCAGCATTTT CSARVRDRPNQPQHF
TRBJ2-1 once TRBD2 TRBV5-1 TGCGCCAGCAGCTTCCCGACGGGGGGGGTTGAGCAGTTCTTC CASSFPTGGVEQFF
TRBJ2-3 many TRBD2 TRBV7-2 TGTGCCAGCAGCTTAGTCCGTCAGCGGGGGGGCCTTACAGATACGCAGTATTTT CASSLVRQRGGLTDTQYF
TRBJ2-7 NA TRBD2 TRBV7-8 TGTGCCAGCAGCTCTAGCGGGAGGGTCAGCGGGGAGCTGTCATCCTACGAGCAGTACTTC CASSSSGRVSGELSSYEQYF
TRBJ1-1 NA NA TRBV6-1 TGTGCCAGCAGACACCAGGCGAACACTGAAGCTTTCTTT CASRHQANTEAFF
TRBJ2-1 many NA TRBV6-2/TRBV6-3 TGTGCCAGCAGGGACAGATACAATGAGCAGTTCTTC CASRDRYNEQFF
TRBJ2-1 many TRBD2 TRBV10-2 TGCGCCAGCAGTGTACTAGCGGGGGGGATTGAGCAGTTCTTC CASSVLAGGIEQFF
TRBJ2-3 many NA TRBV7-9 TGTGCCAGCAGTCTTACAGATACGCAGTATTTT CASSLTDTQYF
TRBJ2-3 NA NA TRBV2 TGTGCCAGCAATGGGAGGAAGGCAGATACGCAGTATTTT CASNGRKADTQYF
TRBJ1-4 NA NA TRBV7-8 TGTGCCAGCAGCCGTCGCGGCTACGAAAAACTGTTTTTT CASSRRGYEKLFF
TRBJ2-7 NA TRBD2 TRBV5-1 TGCGCCAGCAGCCAGCGGACTAGCGGGACTACCTACGAGCAGTACTTC CASSQRTSGTTYEQYF
TRBJ2-1 NA TRBD1 TRBV7-6 TGTGCCAGCAGCTTAGAGACAGGGGGCTCCTACAATGAGCAGTTCTTC CASSLETGGSYNEQFF
TRBJ2-3 medium-sized NA TRBV7-2 TGTGCCAGCAGCTCCTGGACATCCACAGATACGCAGTATTTT CASSSWTSTDTQYF
TRBJ2-7 NA NA TRBV12-3/TRBV12-4 TGTGCCAGCAGCCCCCAGGCAGGGGCCTACGAGCAGTACTTC CASSPQAGAYEQYF
TRBJ2-1 NA TRBD2 TRBV19 TGTGCCAGTAGTATAGATCCGGGACTAGCGGGATTTCCGTTCGGGAATGAGCAGTTCTTC CASSIDPGLAGFPFGNEQFF
TRBJ2-5 many NA TRBV20-1 TGCAGTGCTAGAGTCAGGGGCACGAAAGAGACCCAGTACTTC CSARVRGTKETQYF
TRBJ1-1 many NA TRBV9 TGTGCCAGCAGGGGGGTGTCTAATGAAGCTTTCTTT CASRGVSNEAFF
TRBJ2-5 many TRBD2 TRBV6-4 TGTGCCAGCAGACTAGCGGGCCACCAAGAGACCCAGTACTTC CASRLAGHQETQYF
TRBJ1-1 once NA TRBV5-1 TGCGCCGGCAGCTTGGTCCTACAGGGTGAAGGTGCTGAAGCTTCCTTT CAGSLVLQGEGAEASF
TRBJ2-3 many TRBD2 TRBV20-1 TGCAGCCACGCTATTATCTCTAGCGGGGCCTTGGATACGCAGTATTTT CSHAIISSGALDTQYF
TRBJ2-1 NA TRBD2 TRBV5-4 TGTGCCAGCAGCTTAGCCAGGACTAGCGGGAGGGCGAATGAGCAGTTCTTC CASSLARTSGRANEQFF
TRBJ1-2 many NA TRBV7-9 TGTGCCAGCAGCTCGACACAGTCTAACTATGGCTACACCTTC CASSSTQSNYGYTF
TRBJ2-7 NA TRBD1 TRBV29-1 TGCAGCGTTGAAAAGGACAGGGGGAAGGGCGAGCAGTACTTC CSVEKDRGKGEQYF
TRBJ2-5 NA TRBD1 TRBV20-1 TGCAGTGCCAAATCCGGGACAGGGGGCCAAGAGACCCAGTACTTC CSAKSGTGGQETQYF
TRBJ2-1 NA TRBD2 TRBV2 TGTGCCAGCGTCGGGGGACTAGCGGTGGAGGGTGAGCAGTTCTTC CASVGGLAVEGEQFF
TRBJ2-5 many NA TRBV7-6 TGTGCCAGCAGCTTAGCGCTATGGGAGACCCAGTACTTC CASSLALWETQYF
TRBJ1-1 many TRBD1 TRBV7-3 TGTGCCAGCAGCTTAACGGGGACAGGGGCGGAAGAAGCTTTCTTT CASSLTGTGAEEAFF
TRBJ1-2 many TRBD1 TRBV6-5 TGTGCCAGCAGGGACCGACAGGGGGCGTCTGGAGGCTACACCTTC CASRDRQGASGGYTF
TRBJ1-6 medium-sized NA TRBV7-9 TGTGCCAGCAGCGCCGGGGCGTATAATTCACCCCTCCACTTT CASSAGAYNSPLHF
TRBJ1-1 NA NA TRBV29-1 TGCAGCGCTACGACAGAGGGGACTGAAGCTTTCTTT CSATTEGTEAFF
TRBJ2-1 many TRBD2 TRBV12-3/TRBV12-4 TGTGCCAGCAGTTTAGAGGGACTAGCGGGGTACAATGAGCAGTTCTTC CASSLEGLAGYNEQFF
TRBJ1-2 NA NA TRBV20-1 TGCAGTGCTCCGGAGAGCTATGGCTACACCTTC CSAPESYGYTF
TRBJ1-1 many NA TRBV20-1 TGCAGTGCTAGAGATAGCAGGAGGTCGAACACTGAAGCTTTCTTT CSARDSRRSNTEAFF
TRBJ2-2 many NA TRBV4-2 TGTGCCAGCAGACCAGAAGTAAGCACCGGGGAGCTGTTTTTT CASRPEVSTGELFF
TRBJ2-7 many NA TRBV18 TGTGCCAGCTCACTCAGGTCGGGGAGCGCCTACGAGCAGTACTTC CASSLRSGSAYEQYF
TRBJ1-2 NA TRBD1 TRBV4-3 TGCGCCAGCAGCCAAGATGCGGGGACGGGACAGAGCAGACCCTATGGCTACACCTTC CASSQDAGTGQSRPYGYTF
TRBJ2-7 NA TRBD1 TRBV20-1 TGCAGTGCGGGGGACAGGTGGTACGAGCAGTACTTC CSAGDRWYEQYF
TRBJ2-6 many NA TRBV5-1 TGCGCCAGCAGCTTGGAGGGCAGGGGCTCTGGGGCCAACGTCCTGACTTTC CASSLEGRGSGANVLTF
TRBJ2-1 NA TRBD2 TRBV25-1 TGTGCCAGCATCCCAACTGGGACTAGCGGGAGCAATGAGCAGTTCTTC CASIPTGTSGSNEQFF
TRBJ2-5 NA NA TRBV7-2 TGTGCCAGCATTAAGGGCAACCAAGAGGCCCAGTGCTTC CASIKGNQEAQCF
TRBJ1-1 NA TRBD1 TRBV20-1 TGCAGTGCTAGGTCGGGACAGGGGGCGCGTACCACCAAGAAGGAAGCTTTCTTT CSARSGQGARTTKKEAFF
TRBJ2-5 NA NA TRBV7-3 TGTGCCAGCAGCTTATCTAGCCGGGCCCAAGAGACCCAGTACTTC CASSLSSRAQETQYF
TRBJ2-7 NA TRBD1 TRBV7-7 TGTGCTAGAGATCCTGGACAGGGGACGTCCGAGCAGTATTTC CARDPGQGTSEQYF
TRBJ2-2 NA TRBD2 TRBV19 TGTGCCAGTAAACCTGGACTAGCGGGAGGCACCGGGGAGCTGTTTTTT CASKPGLAGGTGELFF
TRBJ2-5 many NA TRBV15 TGTGCCACCAGCAGGCCGGGGTGGACCCAGTACTTC CATSRPGWTQYF
TRBJ1-6 few TRBD1 TRBV2 TGTGCCAGCAGTGACGGGACAGGGAATTCACCCCTCCACTTT CASSDGTGNSPLHF
TRBJ1-4 many NA TRBV11-2 TGTGCCAGCAGCTTAGATCGCTTGGGGGGCAGTTTGGCGGAAAAACTGTTTTTT CASSLDRLGGSLAEKLFF
TRBJ2-3 NA NA TRBV7-9 TGTGCCGGCAGCTTATTCGGCGACACAGATACGCAGTATTTT CAGSLFGDTDTQYF